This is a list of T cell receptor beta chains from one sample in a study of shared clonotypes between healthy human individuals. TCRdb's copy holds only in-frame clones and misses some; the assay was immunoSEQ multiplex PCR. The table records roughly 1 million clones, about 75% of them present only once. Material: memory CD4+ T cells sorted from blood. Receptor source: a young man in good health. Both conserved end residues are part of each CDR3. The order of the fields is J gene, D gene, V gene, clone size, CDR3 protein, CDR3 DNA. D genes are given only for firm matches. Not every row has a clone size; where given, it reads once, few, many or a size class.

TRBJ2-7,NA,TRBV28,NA,CASRSLGRQSDYEQYF,TGTGCCAGCCGGAGTTTGGGGAGACAGTCGGACTACGAGCAGTACTTC
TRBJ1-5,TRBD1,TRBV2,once,CASRQGQGLNQPQHF,TGTGCCAGCAGACAGGGACAGGGTTTGAATCAGCCCCAGCATTTT
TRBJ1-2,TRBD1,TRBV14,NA,CASSLPGTGGSGYTF,TGTGCCAGCAGCCTACCCGGGACAGGGGGCTCCGGCTACACCTTC
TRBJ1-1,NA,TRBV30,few,CACPMRGNTEAFF,TGTGCCTGTCCTATGAGGGGGAACACTGAAGCTTTCTTT
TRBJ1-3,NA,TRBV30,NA,CAWQKVRSGNTIYF,TGTGCCTGGCAAAAAGTCCGCTCTGGAAACACCATATATTTT
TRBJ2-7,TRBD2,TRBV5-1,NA,CASSSRERGPGREQYF,TGCGCCAGCAGCTCACGAGAGCGGGGCCCGGGGAGGGAGCAGTACTTC
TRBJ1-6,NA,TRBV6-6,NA,CASNPNRESPLHF,TGTGCCAGCAACCCCAACAGGGAATCACCCCTCCACTTT
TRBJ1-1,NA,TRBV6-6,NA,CASSYRGGRVNTEAFF,TGTGCCAGCAGTTACCGGGGGGGGAGGGTGAACACTGAAGCTTTCTTT
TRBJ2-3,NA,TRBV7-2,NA,CASSQGGTQYF,TGTGCCAGCAGCCAAGGGGGTACGCAGTATTTT
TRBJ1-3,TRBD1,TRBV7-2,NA,CASSLDRGRNTIYF,TGTGCCAGCAGCTTGGACAGGGGACGAAACACCATATATTTT
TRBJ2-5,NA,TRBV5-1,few,CASSRQETQYF,TGCGCCAGCAGCCGACAAGAGACCCAGTACTTC
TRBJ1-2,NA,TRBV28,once,CASSGSEGRAFSGYTF,TGTGCCAGCAGTGGAAGTGAGGGGAGAGCTTTTAGTGGCTACACCTTC
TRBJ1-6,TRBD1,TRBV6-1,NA,CASSVTPTGGAGSPLHF,TGTGCCAGCAGTGTGACCCCGACAGGGGGCGCAGGTTCACCCCTCCACTTT
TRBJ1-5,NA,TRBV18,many,CASSRESNQPQHF,TGTGCCAGCTCAAGGGAAAGCAATCAGCCCCAGCATTTT
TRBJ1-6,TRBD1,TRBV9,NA,CASSVQQGGGSPLHF,TGTGCCAGCAGCGTCCAACAGGGGGGAGGCTCACCCCTCCACTTT
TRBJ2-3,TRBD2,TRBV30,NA,CAWSPRLAGFTDTQYF,TGTGCCTGGAGTCCCCGACTAGCGGGGTTCACAGATACGCAGTATTTT
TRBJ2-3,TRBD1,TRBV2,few,CASSEASGTGDLMDTQYF,TGTGCCAGCAGTGAAGCGTCAGGGACAGGGGATCTTATGGATACGCAGTATTTT
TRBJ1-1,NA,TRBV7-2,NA,CASSSGTRNTEAFF,TGTGCCAGCAGCTCGGGGACACGGAACACTGAAGCTTTCTTT
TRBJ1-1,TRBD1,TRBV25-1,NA,CASRLTGGTEAFF,TGTGCCAGCAGGCTTACAGGGGGTACTGAAGCTTTCTTT
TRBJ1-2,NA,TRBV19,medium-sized,CASSKDGPYGYTF,TGTGCCAGTAGTAAGGACGGACCGTATGGCTACACCTTC
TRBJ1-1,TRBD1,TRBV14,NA,CASSLIPGQGMAEAFF,TGTGCCAGCAGCTTGATCCCGGGACAGGGGATGGCCGAAGCTTTCTTT
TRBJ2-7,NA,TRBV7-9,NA,CASSLTGYEQYF,TGTGCCAGCAGCTTAACTGGCTACGAGCAGTACTTC
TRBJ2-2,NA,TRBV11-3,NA,CASSHGHTGELFF,TGTGCCAGCAGCCATGGGCACACCGGGGAGCTGTTTTTT
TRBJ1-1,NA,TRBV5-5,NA,CASSLERTNTEAFF,TGTGCCAGCAGCTTGGAACGGACGAACACTGAAGCTTTCTTT
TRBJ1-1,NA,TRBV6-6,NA,CASSYGQGMNTEAFF,TGTGCCAGCAGTTACGGGCAGGGGATGAACACTGAAGCTTTCTTT
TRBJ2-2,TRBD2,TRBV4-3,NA,CASSQDLTGGNTGELFF,TGCGCCAGCAGCCAAGATTTGACGGGAGGGAACACCGGGGAGCTGTTTTTT
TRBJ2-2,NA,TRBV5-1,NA,CASSVDWNTGELFF,TGCGCCAGCAGCGTTGATTGGAACACCGGGGAGCTGTTTTTT
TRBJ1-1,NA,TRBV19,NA,CASSIRLRLRDTEAFF,TGTGCCAGTAGTATTCGTCTACGGCTTAGGGACACTGAAGCTTTCTTT
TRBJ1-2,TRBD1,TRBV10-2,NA,CASRTGGGRGYTF,TGCGCCAGCAGAACCGGAGGGGGCAGGGGCTACACCTTC
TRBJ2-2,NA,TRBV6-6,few,CASTDRTRHTGELFF,TGTGCCAGCACCGACAGGACCCGACACACCGGGGAGCTGTTTTTT
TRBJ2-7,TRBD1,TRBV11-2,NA,CASSLAGQGSNEQYF,TGTGCCAGCAGCTTAGCAGGACAGGGGAGCAACGAGCAGTACTTC
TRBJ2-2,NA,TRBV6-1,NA,CASSEPWNTGELFF,TGTGCCAGCAGTGAACCCTGGAACACCGGGGAGCTGTTTTTT
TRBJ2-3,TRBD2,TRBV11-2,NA,CASRLGTSGTDTQYF,TGTGCCAGCAGGCTTGGGACTAGCGGCACAGATACGCAGTATTTT
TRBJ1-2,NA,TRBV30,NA,CAWSGTAYYGYTF,TGTGCCTGGAGTGGGACCGCATACTATGGCTACACCTTC
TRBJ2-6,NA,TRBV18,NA,CASSRNGRSSGANVLTF,TGTGCCAGCTCACGGAACGGGCGTTCCTCTGGGGCCAACGTCCTGACTTTC
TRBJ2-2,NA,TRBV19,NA,CASSIVDVAGELFF,TGTGCCAGTAGTATAGTTGACGTGGCCGGGGAGCTGTTTTTT
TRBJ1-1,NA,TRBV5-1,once,CASSLNLQGRAFF,TGCGCCAGCAGCTTGAACCTTCAGGGGAGGGCTTTCTTT
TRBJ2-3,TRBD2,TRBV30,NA,CAWSVRASGAWDTQYF,TGTGCCTGGAGTGTACGGGCTAGCGGGGCCTGGGATACGCAGTATTTT
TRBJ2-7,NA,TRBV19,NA,CASSRAEYSYEQYF,TGTGCCAGTAGTAGGGCAGAGTACTCCTACGAGCAGTACTTC
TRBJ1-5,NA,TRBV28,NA,CATLGAGFSNQPQHF,TGTGCCACCCTGGGGGCCGGATTTAGCAATCAGCCCCAGCATTTT
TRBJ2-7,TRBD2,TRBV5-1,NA,CASTRGGGSYEQYF,TGCGCCAGCACCCGGGGGGGCGGATCCTACGAGCAGTACTTC
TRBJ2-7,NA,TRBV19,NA,CASSISGREQYF,TGTGCCAGTAGTATATCGGGGAGGGAGCAGTACTTC
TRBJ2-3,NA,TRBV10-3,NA,CAISEIAGALTDTQYF,TGTGCCATCAGTGAGATTGCGGGGGCCCTCACAGATACGCAGTATTTT
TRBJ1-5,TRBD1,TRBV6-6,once,CASSYGTGLSNQPQHF,TGTGCCAGCAGTTACGGGACAGGGCTGAGCAATCAGCCCCAGCATTTT
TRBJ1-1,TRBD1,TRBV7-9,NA,CASSRDGQDHRAFF,TGTGCCAGCAGCCGGGACGGACAGGATCATAGGGCTTTCTTT
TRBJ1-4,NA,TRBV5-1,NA,CASSSGPMGAVSEKLFF,TGCGCCAGCAGCTCGGGGCCCATGGGGGCGGTTAGTGAAAAACTGTTTTTT